This entry describes one T cell receptor beta chain. Its antigen is still unknown. The sample contains more than one DNA sequence encoding this CDR3. This sample is part of a study of shared clonotypes between healthy human individuals. Study as a whole: Plates per donor: three CD4 naive, three CD4 memory, two CD8 naive, one CD8 memory. General study findings and limits: What limited the represented genetic and exposure-history diversity was the small number of donors. Naive CD4 clonotype sharing across several donors was approximately 5%.

TCRdb's copy holds only in-frame clones and misses some; the assay was immunoSEQ multiplex PCR. Of some 980,000 clones listed, about three quarters are singletons. The CDR3 length is 16 residues. V dropped 0 bases and J dropped 0; count of bases not matched to a gene: 0. Germline loops: CDR1 ENHRY, CDR2 SYGVKD. What was sequenced was memory CD4+ T cells sorted from blood. Subset indicated: CD45RA-negative fraction. This chain connects TRBV10-3 to TRBJ2-3; TRBD2 agrees at 10 bases. This clonotype was sampled from a man aged 18 to 30 in good health. CDR3 nucleotide sequence: TGTGCCATCAGTGAGTCGGGACTAGCGAGCACAGATACGCAGTATTTT. It specifies CAISESGLASTDTQYF.